The 29 T cell receptor beta chains below come from one sample, sequenced in a study of brain T cells in children with intractable seizures. Repertoires were generated with immunoSEQ multiplex PCR, while TCRdb's copy carries only in-frame clones and drops some. The sample consists of about 340,000 clones, more than 85% of them appearing once. Time point indicated: blood from clinic visit 5 months post-surgery; TSC patient then seizure free. Sample: peripheral blood, taken 4 to 6 months after surgery. All receptors derive from a boy under three years old with tuberous sclerosis and intractable seizures.

The V call is TRBV12-3 or TRBV12-4, the J call TRBJ2-5; the D is unclear. Trimming cost V 5 bases and J 2 bases, with 3 bases left between them. This CDR3 spans 11 amino acids. The CDR3 region has the DNA TGTGCCAGCAGTGAACAAGAGACCCAGTACTTC. This encodes CASSEQETQYF.

The chain joins TRBV28 to TRBJ2-6; no reliable D call. Germline CDR1 reads MDHEN; CDR2 reads SYDVKM. Trimming took off 2 bases at V and 0 bases at J, with 17 bases between the two ends. The CDR3 spans 19 residues. The CDR3 DNA is TGTGCCAGCAGTTTACAGCAGGTGTCGGACCGCTCTGGGGCCAACGTCCTGACTTTC. It encodes CASSLQQVSDRSGANVLTF.

The chain is built from TRBV7-9 and TRBJ1-6; 7 positions agree with TRBD1. V shed 1 base, J shed 6 bases, and the junction held 6 bases outside the gene matches. The CDR3 sequence is 16 residues long. Looked up from germline, CDR1 is SEHNR and CDR2 is FQNEAQ (reference sequence). The CDR3 DNA reads TGTGCCAGCAGCTTAGGGTTAGGGACAGCTAATTCACCCCTCCACTTT. Amino acids: CASSLGLGTANSPLHF.

The chain is built from TRBV5-8 and TRBJ2-7, with D possibly matching TRBD1 (6 bases). This CDR3 spans 16 amino acids. Germline V CDR1 and CDR2: SGHTS, YDEGEE. Between the trimmed V and J ends, which lost 2 bases and 2 bases, there was a span of 17 bases. The CDR3 sequence is CASSFRWGQAAYEQYF. For the CDR3, the DNA is TGTGCCAGCAGCTTTCGGTGGGGGCAGGCGGCCTACGAGCAGTACTTC. Using reference TRBV5-8 and TRBJ2-7 for the parts outside the CDR3, the full variable domain is EAGVTQSPTHLIKTRGQQATLRCSPISGHTSVYWYQQALGLGLQFLLWYDEGEERNRGNFPPRFSGRQFPNYSSELNVNALELEDSALYLCASSFRWGQAAYEQYFGPGTRLTVT.

The chain joins TRBV2 to TRBJ2-3; the D gene is possibly TRBD2 (6 bases). The V and J ends lost 1 base and 0 bases respectively, with 8 bases between them. CDR1 and CDR2 (germline): SNHLY, FYNNEI. The CDR3 is 15 amino acids. CDR3 DNA: TGTGCCAGCAGTGAAGGACTAGAGAGCACAGATACGCAGTATTTT. This encodes CASSEGLESTDTQYF.

The chain has TRBV15 and TRBJ1-1; D might be TRBD1 (5 bases). In germline, CDR1 is LNHNV, CDR2 YYDKDF (reference sequence). The CDR3 contains 15 residues. Trimming pared 5 bases from V and 10 bases from J, leaving 23 bases between. The CDR3 region has the DNA TGTGCCACCAGCCCGGACGGGGACGACTATAGAGGAGCTTTCTTT. This translates into CATSPDGDDYRGAFF.

This chain joins TRBV9 and TRBJ2-5; 8 bases align to TRBD2. This CDR3 is built from 16 residues. V was clipped by 0 bases and J by 5 bases; unmatched bases: 9. Germline V CDR1 and CDR2: SGDLS, YYNGEE. CDR3 sequence (DNA): TGTGCCAGCAGCGTAGGAGCGGGGGCTACAGGGGAGACCCAGTACTTC. This encodes CASSVGAGATGETQYF. Full variable domain (missing parts from reference TRBV9 and TRBJ2-5): DSGVTQTPKHLITATGQRVTLRCSPRSGDLSVYWYQQSLDQGLQFLIQYYNGEERAKGNILERFSAQQFPDLHSELNLSSLELGDSALYFCASSVGAGATGETQYFGPGTRLLVL.

The chain has TRBV5-3 and TRBJ1-4; D call uncertain. TRBV5-3 is an ORF, with its function uncertain. V was shortened by 0 bases and J by 7 bases, with 19 bases between the two germline ends. The CDR3 runs to 17 residues. CDR3 protein: CARSLAGEQDVGEKLFF. The CDR3 DNA is TGTGCCAGAAGCTTGGCTGGGGAGCAGGACGTCGGTGAAAAACTGTTTTTT.

Of note for this clone: This CDR3 is also generated by other DNA sequences in the sample. The chain couples TRBV19 to TRBJ1-1; D is possibly TRBD1 (5 bases). Germline CDR1 reads LNHDA; CDR2 reads SQIVND (reference sequence). The V end lost 3 bases, the J end lost 0 bases, and 11 bases lay between the germline ends. This CDR3 has 15 amino acids. Written as DNA, the CDR3 is TGTGCCAGTAGTATTGGATCGGGGGTGAACACTGAAGCTTTCTTT. Translated: CASSIGSGVNTEAFF.

This sequence joins TRBV19 and TRBJ1-1; D is unclear. CDR3 length: 13 residues. The ends were cut back, 5 bases at V and 3 bases at J, with 10 bases in the middle. From germline, CDR1 is LNHDA and CDR2 SQIVND (reference sequence). CDR3: CASSRSFDTEAFF. CDR3 sequence (DNA): TGTGCCAGTAGTCGGAGTTTCGACACTGAAGCTTTCTTT.

This chain uses TRBV9 with TRBJ2-3; no reliable D call. Trimming left V 3 bases short and J 2 bases short, with 10 bases between. The CDR3 runs 14 residues. Germline CDR1 and CDR2: SGDLS and YYNGEE. The chain's CDR3 is CASSERHFTDTQYF. For the CDR3, the DNA is TGTGCCAGCAGCGAGAGGCACTTCACAGATACGCAGTATTTT.

The chain recombines TRBV9 with TRBJ1-5, with D perhaps TRBD1 (6 bases). The CDR3 contains 14 residues. The V gene lost 0 bases and the J gene lost 11 bases, with 15 bases spanning the gap. Germline V gene data show CDR1 as SGDLS and CDR2 as YYNGEE. Here the CDR3 DNA reads TGTGCCAGCAGCGTAGGGAGCCTCGAGGGGGCCCAGCATTTT. Translated: CASSVGSLEGAQHF.

The CDR3 loop reads CASSSGYWQGNYEQYF. For the CDR3, the DNA is TGCGCCAGCAGCTCCGGGTATTGGCAGGGGAACTACGAGCAGTACTTC. The J gene is TRBJ2-7, the V gene TRBV5-1, with D maybe TRBD1 (6 bases). Germline CDR1 reads SGHRS; CDR2 reads YFSETQ. The CDR3 contains 16 residues. V lost 3 bases to trimming and J lost 3 bases, with 19 bases between them. Looking up the rest from reference TRBV5-1 and TRBJ2-7 gives the full variable domain: KAGVTQTPRYLIKTRGQQVTLSCSPISGHRSVSWYQQTPGQGLQFLFEYFSETQRNKGNFPGRFSGRQFSNSRSEMNVSTLELGDSALYLCASSSGYWQGNYEQYFGPGTRLTVT.

The chain carries TRBV18 and TRBJ1-5; no clear D gene. V lost 3 bases, J lost 0 bases, and 18 bases lay in between. The CDR3 consists of 18 residues. Germline V gives CDR1 KGHSH, CDR2 LQKENI. The CDR3 region is CASSPQESSRFSNQPQHF. Here the CDR3 DNA reads TGTGCCAGCTCACCGCAAGAATCGTCCCGTTTTAGCAATCAGCCCCAGCATTTT.

V gene TRBV6-5 combines with J gene TRBJ1-2; TRBD1 aligns across 9 bases. Per germline, CDR1 MNHEY and CDR2 SVGAGI. CDR3 length: 16 amino acids. Unmatched junction bases numbered 8, after V lost 4 bases and J lost 2 bases. In nucleotides, the CDR3 is TGTGCCAGCAGTTCCTGGGGGACAGGGACCAACTATGGCTACACCTTC. It specifies CASSSWGTGTNYGYTF.

The rearrangement uses TRBV3-1 (or the pseudogene TRBV3-2) and TRBJ2-1; 9 nucleotides agree with TRBD2. V lost 2 bases and J lost 6; bases outside the gene matches: 5. In germline, CDR1 is LGHDT, CDR2 YNNKEL (reference sequence). This CDR3 is 15 amino acids long. For the CDR3, the DNA is TGTGCCAGCAGCCAAAGGGTAGCGGGGGTCAATGAGCAGTTCTTC. Protein: CASSQRVAGVNEQFF.

This chain links TRBV6-1 with TRBJ2-7; possibly TRBD2 for D (6 bases). Trimming removed 2 bases from V and 0 bases from J, with 17 bases in between. The CDR3 has 17 amino acids. Germline V gives CDR1 MNHNS, CDR2 SASEGT. CDR3 DNA: TGTGCCAGCAGTGAATTTGGAGGGATCCGGAGCTCCTACGAGCAGTACTTC. Its protein is CASSEFGGIRSSYEQYF.

Details on this clone: Other DNA variants within this sample encode the same CDR3. The chain uses TRBV7-3 and TRBJ2-1; TRBD1 or TRBD2 may be the D gene (5 bases each). Trimming took 0 bases from V and 5 from J, leaving 8 bases between them. Germline loops: CDR1 SGHTA, CDR2 FQGTGA. The CDR3 is 14 residues long. CDR3 amino acids: CASSLTGVNNEQFF. The CDR3 DNA reads TGTGCCAGCAGCTTAACGGGGGTTAACAATGAGCAGTTCTTC.

This chain uses TRBV27 with TRBJ1-1, with D possibly matching TRBD1 (5 bases). The germline gives CDR1 MNHEY, CDR2 SMNVEV (reference sequence). The CDR3 loop spans 15 amino acids. With 5 bases removed from V and 11 bases from J, the gap between germline ends came to 24 bases. The CDR3 reads CASSLPGAPSGRAFF. The CDR3 DNA sequence: TGTGCCAGCAGTCTGCCCGGGGCCCCCTCGGGCCGGGCTTTCTTT.

The V call is TRBV2, the J call TRBJ1-5, with 9 bases identical to TRBD1. Germline V gives CDR1 SNHLY, CDR2 FYNNEI. This CDR3 spans 14 amino acids. The trim removed 6 bases at V and 4 bases at J, leaving 4 bases unmatched. CDR3: CASRSGTGNQPQHF. CDR3 nucleotides: TGTGCCAGCAGGTCCGGGACAGGGAATCAGCCCCAGCATTTT.

J is TRBJ2-7 and V is TRBV10-2; 10 positions match TRBD2. This CDR3 spans 15 amino acids. Germline V CDR1 and CDR2: WSHSY, SAAADI. J was trimmed by 9 bases and V by 2 bases; bases with no gene match: 10. This CDR3 is CASSEASGSGPGQYF. In DNA form, the CDR3 reads TGCGCCAGCAGTGAGGCTAGCGGGAGCGGCCCCGGGCAGTACTTC.

The chain uses TRBV18 and TRBJ2-3; 9 bases match TRBD1. CDR1 and CDR2 (germline): KGHSH, LQKENI. The junction had 7 bases not matched to a gene; V was cut back by 6 bases and J by 6 bases. The CDR3 sequence is 14 residues long. The CDR3 nucleotides are TGTGCCAGCTCCACATTACAGGGGGCGGATACGCAGTATTTT. The encoded protein is CASSTLQGADTQYF.

The chain recombines TRBV18 with TRBJ2-7, with TRBD2 matching over 9 bases. The CDR3 runs to 18 residues. J gave up 6 bases and V 4 bases, and 19 bases lay outside the gene matches. In germline, CDR1 is KGHSH, CDR2 LQKENI. The CDR3 sequence is CASSLQKPGLARSAEQYF. The CDR3 nucleotides are TGTGCCAGCTCACTCCAGAAACCGGGACTAGCCCGTTCTGCCGAGCAGTACTTC.

The genes are TRBV7-3 and TRBJ1-1; D ambiguous. Germline loops: CDR1 SGHTA, CDR2 FQGTGA. The CDR3 is 13 amino acids. Trimming pared 2 bases from V and 5 bases from J, leaving 9 bases between. CDR3 loop: CASSLDLWTEAFF. The CDR3 DNA sequence: TGTGCCAGCAGCTTAGACCTTTGGACTGAAGCTTTCTTT.

The V and J genes are TRBV5-1 and TRBJ2-7; 14 nucleotides match TRBD2. The CDR3 is 16 amino acids. Looked up from germline, CDR1 is SGHRS and CDR2 is YFSETQ. The junction had 8 bases not matched to a gene; V was cut back by 4 bases and J by 5 bases. CDR3 coding DNA: TGCGCCAGCAGCGGGGGGACTAGCGGGAGTCTCCACGAGCAGTACTTC. Amino acids: CASSGGTSGSLHEQYF.

V usage is TRBV28 and J usage is TRBJ1-1; tentatively, D is TRBD1 (6 bases). Trimming took 5 bases from V and 3 from J, leaving 16 bases between them. CDR1 is MDHEN, CDR2 SYDVKM, per germline. The length of the CDR3 is 15 residues. CDR3 residues: CASSPTRQVYTEAFF. The CDR3, as DNA: TGTGCCAGCAGTCCGACGCGACAGGTCTACACTGAAGCTTTCTTT.

This chain joins TRBV28 and TRBJ1-5; D call uncertain. CDR3 length: 16 amino acids. The ends were cut back, 11 bases at V and 0 bases at J, with 20 bases in the middle. Germline CDR1 and CDR2: MDHEN and SYDVKM. The CDR3 is CAHGRRVGDSNQPQHF. The CDR3 region has the DNA TGTGCCCACGGGAGGAGGGTGGGAGATAGCAATCAGCCCCAGCATTTT.

V usage is TRBV4-2 and J usage is TRBJ2-3; D perhaps matches TRBD2 (7 bases). CDR1 is LGHNA, CDR2 YNFKEQ, per germline. V was pared by 0 bases and J by 2 bases, with 12 bases between. This CDR3 comprises 16 residues. CDR3 loop: CASSQENRGATDTQYF. The CDR3 DNA is TGTGCCAGCAGCCAAGAGAATCGGGGGGCCACAGATACGCAGTATTTT.

The rearrangement joins TRBV29-1 to TRBJ2-1; D not certain. The CDR3 has 13 amino acids. V was trimmed by 4 bases and J by 7 bases, leaving 14 bases between them. CDR1 and CDR2 (germline): SQVTM, ANQGSEA. CDR3 bases: TGCAGCGTTGTTCAGCGACGGTCTAATGAGCAGTTCTTC. Translating it yields CSVVQRRSNEQFF.